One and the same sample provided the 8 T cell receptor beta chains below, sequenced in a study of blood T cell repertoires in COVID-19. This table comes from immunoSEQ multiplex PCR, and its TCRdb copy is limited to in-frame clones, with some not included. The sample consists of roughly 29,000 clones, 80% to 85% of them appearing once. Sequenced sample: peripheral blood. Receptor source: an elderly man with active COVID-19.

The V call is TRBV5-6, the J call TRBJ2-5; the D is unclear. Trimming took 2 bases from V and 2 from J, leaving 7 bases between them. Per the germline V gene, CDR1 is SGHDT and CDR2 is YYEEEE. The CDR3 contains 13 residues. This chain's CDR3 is CASSFRYQETQYF. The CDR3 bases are TGTGCCAGCAGCTTCCGGTATCAAGAGACCCAGTACTTC.

The CDR3 loop reads CASSRQQGARHGYTF. The CDR3 coding sequence is TGTGCCAGTAGTAGGCAACAGGGGGCCCGTCATGGCTACACCTTC. The V call is TRBV19, the J call TRBJ1-2, with TRBD1 identical over 9 bases. Germline V gene data show CDR1 as LNHDA and CDR2 as SQIVND (reference sequence). CDR3 length: 15 amino acids. V trimming: 4 bases; J trimming: 6 bases; junction bases outside the gene matches: 9. The complete variable domain, with remaining parts taken from reference TRBV19 and TRBJ1-2, reads DGGITQSPKYLFRKEGQNVTLSCEQNLNHDAMYWYRQDPGQGLRLIYYSQIVNDFQKGDIAEGYSVSREKKESFPLTVTSAQKNPTAFYLCASSRQQGARHGYTFGSGTRLTVV.

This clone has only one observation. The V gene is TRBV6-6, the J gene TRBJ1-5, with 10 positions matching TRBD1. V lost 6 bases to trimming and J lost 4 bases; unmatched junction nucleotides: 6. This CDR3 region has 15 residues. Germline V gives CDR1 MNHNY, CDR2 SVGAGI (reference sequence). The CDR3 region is CASSTTGQGNQPQHF. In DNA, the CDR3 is TGTGCCAGCAGCACCACGGGACAGGGGAATCAGCCCCAGCATTTT.

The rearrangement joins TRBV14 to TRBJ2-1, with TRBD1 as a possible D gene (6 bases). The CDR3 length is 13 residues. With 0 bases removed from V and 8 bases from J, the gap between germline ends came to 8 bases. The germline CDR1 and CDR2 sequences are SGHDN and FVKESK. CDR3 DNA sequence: TGTGCCAGCAGCCAAGATCAGGGGTATGAGCAGTTCTTC. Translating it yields CASSQDQGYEQFF.

In DNA, the CDR3 is TGTGCCAGCAGCAGGGGGGCGAACTTGGATACGCAGTATTTT. This codes for CASSRGANLDTQYF. The chain recombines TRBV6-5 with TRBJ2-3, with D possibly matching TRBD1 (7 bases). This CDR3 comprises 14 residues. In germline, CDR1 is MNHEY, CDR2 SVGAGI. The germline V and J ends were trimmed by 6 bases and 6 bases, with 16 bases remaining between them.

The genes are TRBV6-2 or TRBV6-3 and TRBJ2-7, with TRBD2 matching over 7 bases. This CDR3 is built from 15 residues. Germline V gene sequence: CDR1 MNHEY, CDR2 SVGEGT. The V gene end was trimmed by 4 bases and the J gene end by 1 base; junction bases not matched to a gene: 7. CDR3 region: CASSWGGRGSYEQYF. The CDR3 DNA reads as TGTGCCAGCAGTTGGGGGGGTCGTGGTTCCTACGAGCAGTACTTC.

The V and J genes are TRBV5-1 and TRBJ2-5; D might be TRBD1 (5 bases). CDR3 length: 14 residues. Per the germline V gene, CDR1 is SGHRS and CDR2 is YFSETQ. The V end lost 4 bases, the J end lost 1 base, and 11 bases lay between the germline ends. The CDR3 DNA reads TGCGCCAGCAGCCAGGGCGGCCCCCAAGAGACCCAGTACTTC. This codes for CASSQGGPQETQYF.

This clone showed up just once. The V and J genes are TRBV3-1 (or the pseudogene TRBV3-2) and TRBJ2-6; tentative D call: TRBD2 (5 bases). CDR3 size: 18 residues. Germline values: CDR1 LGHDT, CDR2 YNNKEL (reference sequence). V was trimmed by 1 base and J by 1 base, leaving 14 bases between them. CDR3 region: CASSQGLNRGSGANVLTF. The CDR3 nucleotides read TGTGCCAGCAGCCAAGGATTGAATCGGGGATCTGGGGCCAACGTCCTGACTTTC.